These 12 T cell receptor beta chains originate from one sample sequenced in a study of early T cells in non-severe SARS-CoV-2 infection. TCRdb re-derived calls from the 5' RACE reads in MiXCR, one entry per CDR3 protein. The profile shows around 65,000 distinct CDR3 sequences, about 12% of them singletons. Sequences were derived from whole blood, sampled at baseline. Source of these receptors: an adult who was a healthcare worker with PCR-confirmed SARS-CoV-2 infection or an uninfected control (not recorded which).

The chain links TRBV5-5 to TRBJ1-1; the D gene is possibly TRBD1 (6 bases). The germline V gene encodes CDR1 SGHKS and CDR2 YYEKEE (reference sequence). The ends were cut back, 4 bases at V and 3 bases at J, with 16 bases in the middle. CDR3 length: 15 amino acids. The CDR3 sequence is CASSALQGLYTEAFF. In DNA form, the CDR3 reads TGTGCCAGCAGCGCCTTACAGGGTTTGTACACTGAAGCTTTCTTT.

The table lists this clonotype with a few counts. The CDR3: CASSLNPISSYNEQFF. The CDR3 DNA sequence: TGTGCCAGCAGCTTGAATCCCATCAGCTCCTACAATGAGCAGTTCTTC. The rearrangement joins TRBV7-9 to TRBJ2-1; the D is unclear. The V gene's germline CDR1 is SEHNR and CDR2 FQNEAQ (reference sequence). V gave up 3 bases and J gave up 0 bases, with 12 bases separating them. CDR3 length equals 16 residues.

V is TRBV7-9 and J is TRBJ1-5; TRBD1 is a possible D gene (5 bases). Looked up from germline, CDR1 is SEHNR and CDR2 is FQNEAQ (reference sequence). CDR3 size: 14 residues. Trimming took 6 bases from V and 4 from J, leaving 13 bases between them. The CDR3 loop reads CASRARGPNQPQHF. The CDR3 nucleotides read TGTGCCAGCAGAGCAAGGGGCCCTAATCAGCCCCAGCATTTT.

The rearrangement uses TRBV7-6 and TRBJ2-1; D gene uncertain. Germline CDR1 and CDR2: SGHVS and FNYEAQ. This CDR3 comprises 17 residues. V shed 0 bases and J shed 0 bases, with 12 bases lying between them. The CDR3 region is CASSLAQHPSSYNEQFF. The CDR3 DNA follows: TGTGCCAGCAGCTTAGCGCAGCACCCGAGCTCCTACAATGAGCAGTTCTTC.

Only a few counts were recorded for this clonotype. The V gene is TRBV7-9, the J gene TRBJ2-7, with D possibly called TRBD1 or TRBD2 (5 bases each). The CDR3 is made up of 15 amino acids. Trimming pared 1 base from V and 3 bases from J, leaving 13 bases between. CDR1 and CDR2 (germline): SEHNR, FQNEAQ (reference sequence). CDR3 sequence: CASSLGGTPVYEQYF. The CDR3 bases are TGTGCCAGCAGCTTAGGGGGGACCCCAGTCTACGAGCAGTACTTC. Supplemented by reference TRBV7-9 and TRBJ2-7, the full variable domain reads DTGVSQNPRHKITKRGQNVTFRCDPISEHNRLYWYRQTLGQGPEFLTYFQNEAQLEKSRLLSDRFSAERPKGSFSTLEIQRTEQGDSAMYLCASSLGGTPVYEQYFGPGTRLTVT.

The rearrangement uses TRBV28 and TRBJ2-6; TRBD1 agrees at 7 bases. CDR3 length: 14 residues. The V segment lost 7 bases and the J segment 2 bases; nucleotides outside the gene matches: 2. Germline values: CDR1 MDHEN, CDR2 SYDVKM. The CDR3 spells CASNGQAGANVLTF. The CDR3 DNA sequence: TGTGCCAGCAACGGACAGGCTGGGGCCAACGTCCTGACTTTC.

This clonotype has a count of ten or more. The chain links TRBV20-1 to TRBJ2-2, with 10 bases matching TRBD1. V lost 5 bases to trimming and J lost 7 bases; unmatched junction nucleotides: 16. The CDR3 is 17 amino acids. The germline gives CDR1 DFQATT, CDR2 SNEGSKA (reference sequence). CDR3 in amino acids: CSAPLNAGQGRGGELFF. CDR3 DNA: TGCAGTGCTCCCCTAAATGCGGGACAGGGGCGTGGCGGGGAGCTGTTTTTT.

The chain carries TRBV11-2 and TRBJ1-4, with a tentative D call TRBD1 (5 bases). The germline V gene has CDR1 SGHAT and CDR2 FQNNGV. This CDR3 spans 14 amino acids. V was clipped by 6 bases and J by 1 base, with 9 bases between them. This CDR3 reads CASSRGGTNEKLFF. DNA of the CDR3: TGTGCCAGCAGTCGGGGGGGAACTAATGAAAAACTGTTTTTT.

This clonotype has ten or more counts. The rearrangement joins TRBV20-1 to TRBJ2-7, with TRBD1 matching over 9 bases. The ends lost 3 bases at V and 4 bases at J; junction bases unmatched: 7. The CDR3 is 14 residues long. Germline CDR1 is DFQATT and CDR2 is SNEGSKA (reference sequence). The CDR3 DNA reads TGCAGTGCTAGTGTAGGACAGGGGATATACGAGCAGTACTTC. Its protein product is CSASVGQGIYEQYF.

In its sample, this clonotype was seen a few times. The chain joins TRBV12-3 or TRBV12-4 to TRBJ2-3; D call uncertain. V lost 2 bases to trimming and J lost 0 bases, with 9 bases between them. CDR3 length: 15 amino acids. CDR3 in amino acids: CASSLSRQSTDTQYF. CDR3 DNA sequence: TGTGCCAGCAGTTTAAGTCGGCAAAGCACAGATACGCAGTATTTT.

The chain employs TRBV6-6 and TRBJ1-1, with 8 bases that match TRBD1. Trimming removed 5 bases from V and 4 bases from J; junction bases left unmatched: 9. The CDR3 contains 15 residues. The germline gives CDR1 MNHNY, CDR2 SVGAGI (reference sequence). CDR3 DNA: TGTGCCAGCAGTCAGGGGGCGAGGATAGGCACTGAAGCTTTCTTT. Encoded protein: CASSQGARIGTEAFF.

This clonotype was seen more than once but under ten times. This chain connects TRBV6-2 or TRBV6-3 to TRBJ2-1; 8 bases line up with TRBD2. Germline values: CDR1 MNHEY, CDR2 SVGEGT. This CDR3 region has 18 residues. The J segment lost 0 bases and the V segment lost 4 bases, leaving 11 bases of the junction unmatched. The CDR3 DNA reads TGTGCCAGCAGTTCCCTGAGGTTAGCGGGGAGCTCCTACAATGAGCAGTTCTTC. Its protein product is CASSSLRLAGSSYNEQFF.